The 30 T cell receptor beta chains below were found in one sample sequenced in a study of shared clonotypes between healthy human individuals. The assay was immunoSEQ multiplex PCR, and TCRdb's table has in-frame clones only and misses some. The sample lists some 2,500,000 clones; about 90% were seen once. Sequencing input: naive CD4+ T cells from PBMCs. Noted subset: CD45RA+ positively selected. The receptors shown here come from a man aged 18 to 29 in good health. Some clones in this sample may be carry-over from other donors' samples.

This rearrangement joins TRBV30 to TRBJ1-1, with a possible D match to TRBD1 (6 bases). Trimming shortened V by 3 bases and J by 4 bases, and 15 bases separated the two germline ends. The CDR3 totals 14 residues. Per the germline V gene, CDR1 is GTSNPN and CDR2 is SVGIG (reference sequence). CDR3 nucleotide sequence: TGTGCCTGGAGGGGGGGCAGGCCGGGCACTGAAGCTTTCTTT. It specifies CAWRGGRPGTEAFF.

The chain joins TRBV11-2 to TRBJ2-1; the D gene is possibly TRBD2 (6 bases). Germline loops: CDR1 SGHAT, CDR2 FQNNGV. V was shortened by 7 bases and J by 0 bases, with 13 bases between the two germline ends. The CDR3 loop spans 15 amino acids. CDR3 amino acids: CASTHGGSSYNEQFF. CDR3 nucleotides: TGTGCCAGCACCCATGGGGGGAGCTCCTACAATGAGCAGTTCTTC.

The rearrangement joins TRBV29-1 to TRBJ2-6, with 7 positions matching TRBD1. V gave up 3 bases and J gave up 0 bases; unmatched junction bases: 5. Germline CDR1 is SQVTM and CDR2 is ANQGSEA. This CDR3 spans 16 amino acids. CDR3 residues: CSVEGQTVSGANVLTF. CDR3 in DNA: TGCAGCGTTGAGGGACAGACTGTCTCTGGGGCCAACGTCCTGACTTTC.

The gene calls are TRBV6-5 and TRBJ1-2; a possible D gene is TRBD1 (6 bases). The CDR3 contains 15 residues. Looked up from germline, CDR1 is MNHEY and CDR2 is SVGAGI. Trimming pared 0 bases from V and 4 bases from J, leaving 12 bases between. CDR3 amino acids: CASSYSRGASYGYTF. The CDR3 DNA sequence: TGTGCCAGCAGTTACTCTAGGGGGGCCTCCTATGGCTACACCTTC.

This chain uses TRBV7-3 with TRBJ2-1; the D gene is possibly TRBD2 (6 bases). Germline V gives CDR1 SGHTA, CDR2 FQGTGA. Trimming took 3 bases from V and 9 from J, leaving 15 bases between them. The CDR3 loop spans 14 amino acids. This chain's CDR3 is CASSLGPTRAEQFF. The CDR3 coding sequence is TGTGCCAGCAGCTTGGGGCCGACTAGGGCTGAGCAGTTCTTC.

In the case of this clone: Within the sample, other DNA sequences also encode this same CDR3. The genes are TRBV7-9 and TRBJ1-2, with a weak D call TRBD1 (6 bases). This CDR3 region has 12 residues. The germline gives CDR1 SEHNR, CDR2 FQNEAQ (reference sequence). Trimming pared 5 bases from V and 4 bases from J, leaving 8 bases between. The chain's CDR3 is CASSPDSYGYTF. The CDR3 bases are TGTGCCAGCAGCCCGGACAGCTATGGCTACACCTTC.

V is TRBV5-1 and J is TRBJ1-4; TRBD1 matches 8 bases. V lost 1 base and J lost 8; bases outside the gene matches: 4. Germline V gene sequence: CDR1 SGHRS, CDR2 YFSETQ. This CDR3 spans 14 amino acids. DNA of the CDR3: TGCGCCAGCAGCTTGAGGACAGGGTTCGAAAAACTGTTTTTT. As protein: CASSLRTGFEKLFF. Complete variable domain (other parts from reference TRBV5-1 and TRBJ1-4): KAGVTQTPRYLIKTRGQQVTLSCSPISGHRSVSWYQQTPGQGLQFLFEYFSETQRNKGNFPGRFSGRQFSNSRSEMNVSTLELGDSALYLCASSLRTGFEKLFFGSGTQLSVL.

Points on this clone: Other DNA sequences in this sample translate to the same CDR3. The chain joins TRBV16 to TRBJ2-7, with D unresolved. Germline V gene sequence: CDR1 KGHSY, CDR2 FQNENV. The CDR3 runs 12 residues. V lost 0 bases and J lost 4, with 4 bases in between. The CDR3 region is CASSQSGYEQYF. DNA of the CDR3: TGTGCCAGCAGCCAATCCGGGTACGAGCAGTACTTC.

Only one count was recorded for this clone. The chain has TRBV18 and TRBJ2-3; 9 nucleotides line up with TRBD1. From germline, CDR1 is KGHSH and CDR2 LQKENI. This CDR3 spans 14 amino acids. V shed 8 bases and J 2 bases; nucleotides not matched to a gene: 5. The CDR3 nucleotides are TGTGCCAGCACTCGGACAGGGGTCACAGATACGCAGTATTTT. It encodes CASTRTGVTDTQYF.

The chain uses TRBV29-1 and TRBJ2-7; tentatively, D is TRBD2 (6 bases). The CDR3 spans 14 residues. Deletions cut 4 bases from V and 0 bases from J, with 13 bases between. In germline, CDR1 is SQVTM, CDR2 ANQGSEA. CDR3 sequence (DNA): TGCAGCGTTGGGGAACCCGGGGGCTCCTACGAGCAGTACTTC. Translation gives CSVGEPGGSYEQYF.

The J gene is TRBJ2-5, the V gene TRBV4-1; the match to TRBD2 covers 11 bases. Germline V CDR1 and CDR2: MGHRA, YSYEKL. Unmatched junction bases numbered 9, after V lost 5 bases and J lost 4 bases. The CDR3 contains 16 residues. The CDR3 nucleotides are TGCGCCAGCAGCGCGTTGACTAGCGGGATGTCAGAGACCCAGTACTTC. Its translation: CASSALTSGMSETQYF.

The chain has TRBV6-5 and TRBJ1-2; no firm D call. Trimming took 6 bases from V and 8 from J, leaving 13 bases between them. CDR3 length: 12 amino acids. Germline CDR1 reads MNHEY; CDR2 reads SVGAGI. The CDR3 nucleotides read TGTGCCAGCAGCCCGGTTAGCGGCGGCTACACCTTC. It encodes CASSPVSGGYTF.

This rearrangement joins TRBV28 to TRBJ2-7; possibly TRBD1 for D (6 bases). This CDR3 spans 16 amino acids. Trimming pared 6 bases from V and 1 base from J, leaving 19 bases between. The germline V gene has CDR1 MDHEN and CDR2 SYDVKM. The CDR3: CASRKQGSKPSYEQYF. The CDR3 region has the DNA TGTGCCAGCAGGAAACAGGGTTCCAAGCCTTCCTACGAGCAGTACTTC.

This clone was seen once. This sequence joins TRBV10-2 and TRBJ1-5; D is unclear. V was cut by 1 base and J by 5 bases, with 9 bases left in between. This CDR3 has 14 amino acids. Germline V gene data show CDR1 as WSHSY and CDR2 as SAAADI. The CDR3, as DNA: TGCGCCAGCAGTGAGTGGCAGTGGGATCAGCCCCAGCATTTT. Translating it yields CASSEWQWDQPQHF.

This chain links TRBV6-5 with TRBJ1-2, with a tentative D call TRBD1 (5 bases). CDR1 and CDR2 (germline): MNHEY, SVGAGI. The CDR3 contains 15 residues. Trimming removed 0 bases at V and 6 bases at J, with 14 bases between. The CDR3, as DNA: TGTGCCAGCAGTTACTCGCGAGCAGGGAGGGATGGCTACACCTTC. Protein product: CASSYSRAGRDGYTF.

This sequence joins TRBV29-1 and TRBJ2-5, with 9 bases that match TRBD1. Germline V gives CDR1 SQVTM, CDR2 ANQGSEA. This CDR3 spans 14 amino acids. The junction had 7 bases not matched to a gene; V was cut back by 8 bases and J by 0 bases. In DNA, the CDR3 is TGCAGCTTTACAGGGGGCCCGGACCAAGAGACCCAGTACTTC. Amino acid sequence: CSFTGGPDQETQYF.

The CDR3 loop reads CASSQGQGKDQPQHF. CDR3 in DNA: TGTGCCAGCAGCCAGGGACAGGGGAAAGACCAGCCCCAGCATTTT. The chain recombines TRBV5-6 with TRBJ1-5, with TRBD1 matching 10 bases. With V trimmed by 4 bases and J by 7 bases, 8 bases remained unmatched. The CDR3 spans 15 residues. Per the germline V gene, CDR1 is SGHDT and CDR2 is YYEEEE. The full variable domain, its missing parts supplied by reference TRBV5-6 and TRBJ1-5, is DAGVTQSPTHLIKTRGQQVTLRCSPKSGHDTVSWYQQALGQGPQFIFQYYEEEERQRGNFPDRFSGHQFPNYSSELNVNALLLGDSALYLCASSQGQGKDQPQHFGDGTRLSIL.

The V and J genes are TRBV6-5 and TRBJ1-2, with 12 bases matching TRBD1. Germline V gene data show CDR1 as MNHEY and CDR2 as SVGAGI. This CDR3 comprises 14 residues. V trimming: 7 bases; J trimming: 7 bases; junction bases outside the gene matches: 7. The CDR3 region has the DNA TGTGCCAGCATTTCAACGGGACAGGGGGCTGGCTACACCTTC. Its protein is CASISTGQGAGYTF.

The CDR3 DNA sequence: TGTGCCAGCAGTTACGCCCCCAGCGGGAGGCTCTATGAGCAGTTCTTC. Amino acid sequence: CASSYAPSGRLYEQFF. The gene calls are TRBV6-5 and TRBJ2-1; 9 positions match TRBD2. Trimming at V came to 2 bases and at J to 8 bases, leaving 10 bases not matched to a gene. Germline CDR1 reads MNHEY; CDR2 reads SVGAGI. The CDR3 covers 16 residues.

The chain recombines TRBV10-2 with TRBJ2-7, with 8 bases fitting TRBD2. Germline V gene data show CDR1 as WSHSY and CDR2 as SAAADI. V dropped 6 bases and J dropped 1; count of bases not matched to a gene: 8. The CDR3 contains 15 residues. The CDR3 region has the DNA TGCGCCAGCAGGGATGTAGCGGGAAATTCCTACGAGCAGTACTTC. Its translation is CASRDVAGNSYEQYF.

V is TRBV27 and J is TRBJ1-2, with D perhaps matching TRBD1 (5 bases). The germline V gene encodes CDR1 MNHEY and CDR2 SMNVEV (reference sequence). The CDR3 runs to 13 residues. Trimming pared 6 bases from V and 5 bases from J, leaving 13 bases between. As DNA, the CDR3 is TGTGCCAGCAGCGCCGGGGCGGCGTATGGCTACACCTTC. The encoded protein is CASSAGAAYGYTF.

The genes are TRBV18 and TRBJ1-5, with D possibly TRBD1 on 6 matching bases. The CDR3 is made up of 16 amino acids. Deletions cut 2 bases from V and 3 bases from J, with 14 bases between. Germline V gene data show CDR1 as KGHSH and CDR2 as LQKENI. The CDR3 is CASSPSSRDNNQPQHF. CDR3 coding DNA: TGTGCCAGCTCACCAAGTTCCAGGGACAACAATCAGCCCCAGCATTTT.

V gene TRBV19 combines with J gene TRBJ1-5, with D possibly being TRBD1 (5 bases). CDR1 LNHDA and CDR2 SQIVND come from the germline V gene (reference sequence). Between the trimmed V and J ends, which lost 10 bases and 5 bases, there was a span of 21 bases. The CDR3 runs to 15 residues. CDR3 loop: CATQTRQGLDQPQHF. DNA for the CDR3: TGTGCCACCCAAACGCGGCAGGGCCTCGATCAGCCCCAGCATTTT. Full variable domain (outside the CDR3, taken from reference TRBV19 and TRBJ1-5): DGGITQSPKYLFRKEGQNVTLSCEQNLNHDAMYWYRQDPGQGLRLIYYSQIVNDFQKGDIAEGYSVSREKKESFPLTVTSAQKNPTAFYLCATQTRQGLDQPQHFGDGTRLSIL.

This rearrangement joins TRBV5-1 to TRBJ1-6; D may be TRBD1 (5 bases). The CDR3 has 15 amino acids. Germline V gene data show CDR1 as SGHRS and CDR2 as YFSETQ. Trimming removed 4 bases at V and 6 bases at J, with 14 bases between. The CDR3 protein is CASSGEGLSNSPLHF. The DNA for the CDR3 is TGCGCCAGCAGCGGGGAGGGGCTAAGTAATTCACCCCTCCACTTT.

The rearrangement uses TRBV2 and TRBJ1-2, with TRBD1 as a possible D gene (5 bases). Germline V CDR1 and CDR2: SNHLY, FYNNEI. The CDR3 is 14 residues long. Trimming pared 1 base from V and 5 bases from J, leaving 11 bases between. The CDR3 sequence is CASSEETEGYGYTF. The CDR3 region has the DNA TGTGCCAGCAGTGAAGAGACAGAGGGTTATGGCTACACCTTC. Filled out from reference TRBV2 and TRBJ1-2, the complete variable domain reads EPEVTQTPSHQVTQMGQEVILRCVPISNHLYFYWYRQILGQKVEFLVSFYNNEISEKSEIFDDQFSVERPDGSNFTLKIRSTKLEDSAMYFCASSEETEGYGYTFGSGTRLTVV.

The chain employs TRBV7-9 and TRBJ1-5; the D is unclear. Germline V gene data show CDR1 as SEHNR and CDR2 as FQNEAQ (reference sequence). The CDR3 is 14 amino acids. The V end was cut by 1 base, the J end by 6 bases, with 10 bases between. The CDR3 sequence is CASSLVEGPQPQHF. The CDR3 nucleotides read TGTGCCAGCAGCTTAGTGGAAGGGCCTCAGCCCCAGCATTTT.

This clone was detected once. This rearrangement joins TRBV11-1 to TRBJ2-4; D remains ambiguous. The CDR3 contains 13 residues. CDR1 and CDR2 (germline): SGHAT, FQDESV (reference sequence). V was pared by 3 bases and J by 7 bases, with 10 bases between. CDR3 region: CASSLQIGNIQYF. The CDR3 DNA follows: TGTGCCAGCAGCTTGCAGATCGGGAACATTCAGTACTTC. Full variable domain (outside the CDR3, taken from reference TRBV11-1 and TRBJ2-4): EAEVAQSPRYKITEKSQAVAFWCDPISGHATLYWYRQILGQGPELLVQFQDESVVDDSQLPKDRFSAERLKGVDSTLKIQPAELGDSAMYLCASSLQIGNIQYFGAGTRLSVL.

This chain links TRBV15 with TRBJ2-1; no reliable D call. V gave up 0 bases and J gave up 5 bases, with 17 bases separating them. Germline V gene data show CDR1 as LNHNV and CDR2 as YYDKDF (reference sequence). The CDR3 extends over 17 amino acids. The CDR3 sequence: CATSRDLGQRGDNEQFF. CDR3 bases: TGTGCCACCAGCAGAGATCTCGGGCAGAGAGGAGACAATGAGCAGTTCTTC.

The chain is built from TRBV5-4 and TRBJ2-5, with TRBD2 matching 16 bases. After removal of 6 bases from V and 5 bases from J, the junction contained 7 bases not matched to a gene. Looked up from germline, CDR1 is SGHNT and CDR2 is YYREEE (reference sequence). The CDR3 sequence is 16 residues long. The CDR3 DNA reads as TGTGCCAGCACGGCGGGACTAGCGGGAGGGGGGGAGACCCAGTACTTC. Protein sequence: CASTAGLAGGGETQYF.

A remark on this clone: Other nucleotide sequences in the sample specify the same CDR3. The gene calls are TRBV15 and TRBJ2-5; 7 bases match TRBD2. After removal of 1 base from V and 2 bases from J, the junction contained 1 base not matched to a gene. The CDR3 covers 14 residues. Per germline, CDR1 LNHNV and CDR2 YYDKDF (reference sequence). The CDR3: CATSRVGGQETQYF. CDR3 DNA: TGTGCCACCAGCAGAGTCGGGGGGCAAGAGACCCAGTACTTC.